The sequence of this T cell receptor (beta chain) was determined in a study of blood T cell repertoires in COVID-19. Data came from immunoSEQ multiplex PCR; TCRdb stores just in-frame clones and leaves some out. The data show about 210,000 clones, 82% seen once. V was clipped by 2 bases and J by 6 bases, with 7 bases between them. CDR1 is KGHSH, CDR2 LQKENI, per germline. This CDR3 has 13 amino acids. The sequenced sample was peripheral blood. V is TRBV18 and J is TRBJ1-4; D might be TRBD1 (6 bases). The receptor comes from a woman in her thirties or forties with acute or convalescent COVID-19. The CDR3 DNA follows: TGTGCCAGCTCACCATCAGGGGATGAAAAACTGTTTTTT. Translation: CASSPSGDEKLFF.